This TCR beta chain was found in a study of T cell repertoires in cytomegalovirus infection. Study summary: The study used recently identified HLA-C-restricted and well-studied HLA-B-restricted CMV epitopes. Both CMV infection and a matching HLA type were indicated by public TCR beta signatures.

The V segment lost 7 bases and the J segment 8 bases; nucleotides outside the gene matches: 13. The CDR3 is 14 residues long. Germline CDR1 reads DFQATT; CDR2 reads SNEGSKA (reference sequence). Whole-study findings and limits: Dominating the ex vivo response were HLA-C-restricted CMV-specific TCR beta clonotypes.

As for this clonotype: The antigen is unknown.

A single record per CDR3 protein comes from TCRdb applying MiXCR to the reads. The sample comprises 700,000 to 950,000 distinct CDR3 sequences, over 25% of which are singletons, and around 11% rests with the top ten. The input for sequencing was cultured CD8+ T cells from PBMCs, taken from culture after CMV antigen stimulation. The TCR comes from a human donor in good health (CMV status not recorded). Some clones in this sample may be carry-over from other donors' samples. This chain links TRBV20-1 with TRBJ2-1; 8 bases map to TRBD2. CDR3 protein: CSVSPRLAIYEQFF. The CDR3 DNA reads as TGCAGTGTCTCCCCGAGACTAGCGATCTATGAGCAGTTCTTC.